This T cell receptor (beta chain) was obtained from a study of blood T cell repertoires in COVID-19. Background on the study: The United States, Italy and Spain were the sources of the acute and convalescent COVID-19 samples.

A few counts support this clone. This table comes from immunoSEQ multiplex PCR, and its TCRdb copy is limited to in-frame clones, with some not included. This repertoire shows more than 200,000 clones, 87% found once; its top ten account for more than 7%. Sequencing was done on a sample of PBMCs or T cells enriched from blood (not recorded which). The receptor was isolated from a man aged 25 to 40 in a cohort exposed to, infected with or recovered from COVID-19 (not recorded which).

CDR3 DNA sequence: TGCGCCAGCAGCGGGACAGTCAGCTCCTACAATGAGCAGTTCTTC. Protein: CASSGTVSSYNEQFF. J is TRBJ2-1 and V is TRBV5-1, with 7 bases that match TRBD1. The germline V gene has CDR1 SGHRS and CDR2 YFSETQ. J gave up 0 bases and V 4 bases, and 4 bases lay outside the gene matches. The CDR3 loop spans 15 amino acids.